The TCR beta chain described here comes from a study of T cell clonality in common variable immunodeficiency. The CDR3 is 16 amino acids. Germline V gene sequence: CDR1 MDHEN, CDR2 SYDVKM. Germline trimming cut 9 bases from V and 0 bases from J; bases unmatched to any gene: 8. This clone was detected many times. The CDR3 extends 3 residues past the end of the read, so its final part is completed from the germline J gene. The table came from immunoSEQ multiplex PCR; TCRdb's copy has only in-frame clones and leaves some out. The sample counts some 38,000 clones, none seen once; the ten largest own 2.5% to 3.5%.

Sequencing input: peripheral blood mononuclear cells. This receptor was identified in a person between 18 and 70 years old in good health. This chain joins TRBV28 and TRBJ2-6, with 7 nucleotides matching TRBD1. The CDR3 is CASQGGLSSGANVLTF. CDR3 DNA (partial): TGTGCCAGTCAAGGGGGCCTCAGCTCTGGGGCCAACGTC.